This TCR beta chain was recorded in a study of technical replicates of blood from a few donors. Sequenced by immunoSEQ multiplex PCR; TCRdb stores in-frame clones only, minus some. The sample shows tens of thousands of clones, about 95% of them seen only once. Trimming pared 8 bases from V and 2 bases from J, leaving 12 bases between. The CDR3 has 13 residues. The V gene's germline CDR1 is LNHDA and CDR2 SQIVND (reference sequence). The chain links TRBV19 to TRBJ1-1, with D perhaps matching TRBD1 (6 bases). The sample consisted of T cells isolated from PBMCs. The TCR originated in a human donor in good health. The CDR3 spells CASQAGANTEAFF. For the CDR3, the DNA is TGTGCCAGTCAGGCAGGGGCTAACACTGAAGCTTTCTTT.